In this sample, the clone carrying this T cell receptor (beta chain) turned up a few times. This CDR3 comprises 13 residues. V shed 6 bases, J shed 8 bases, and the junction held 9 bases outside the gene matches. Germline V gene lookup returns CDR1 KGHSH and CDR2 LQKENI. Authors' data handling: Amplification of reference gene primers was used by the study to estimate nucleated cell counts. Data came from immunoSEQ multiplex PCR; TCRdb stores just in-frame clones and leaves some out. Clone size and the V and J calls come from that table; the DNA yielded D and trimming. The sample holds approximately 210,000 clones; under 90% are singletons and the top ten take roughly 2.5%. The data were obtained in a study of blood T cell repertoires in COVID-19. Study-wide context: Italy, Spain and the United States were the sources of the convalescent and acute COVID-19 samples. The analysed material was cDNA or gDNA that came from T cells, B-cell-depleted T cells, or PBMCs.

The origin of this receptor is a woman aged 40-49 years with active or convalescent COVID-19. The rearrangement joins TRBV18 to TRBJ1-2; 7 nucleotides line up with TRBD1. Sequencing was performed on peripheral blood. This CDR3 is CASSRGTASGYTF. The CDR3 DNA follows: TGTGCCAGCTCTCGGGGGACAGCTAGCGGCTACACCTTC.